The text below deals with one T cell receptor (beta chain). Its matching antigen is unknown. The sample belongs to a study of T-cell reconstitution after alpha-beta-depleted transplantation in children. Points from the study as a whole: After transplant, at about two months, alpha-beta T cells were reportedly derived from several hundred expanded graft clones. One year after transplant, T-cell counts and diversity came mostly from newly produced T cells.

Unique molecular identifiers were used in preparing the TCRbeta library. TCRdb re-called the PCR reads with MiXCR, one entry per CDR3 protein. There are over 80,000 distinct CDR3 sequences in the sample; under 25% occur only once, and 20% to 25% lies in the top ten. Deletions cut 4 bases from V and 5 bases from J, with 21 bases between. Per germline, CDR1 KGHSH and CDR2 LQKENI. CDR3 length: 16 residues. This TCR was recovered from a boy aged 2 to 10 with acute lymphoblastic leukemia, due to receive a stem cell transplant. The starting material was PBMCs, obtained before TCRalphabeta/CD19-depleted stem cell transplant. The chain joins TRBV18 to TRBJ2-7, with D possibly matching TRBD2 (5 bases). The CDR3 loop is CASSLGLGSLGDEQYF. Written as DNA, the CDR3 is TGTGCCAGCTCACTGGGGTTGGGGAGCCTCGGGGACGAGCAGTACTTC.